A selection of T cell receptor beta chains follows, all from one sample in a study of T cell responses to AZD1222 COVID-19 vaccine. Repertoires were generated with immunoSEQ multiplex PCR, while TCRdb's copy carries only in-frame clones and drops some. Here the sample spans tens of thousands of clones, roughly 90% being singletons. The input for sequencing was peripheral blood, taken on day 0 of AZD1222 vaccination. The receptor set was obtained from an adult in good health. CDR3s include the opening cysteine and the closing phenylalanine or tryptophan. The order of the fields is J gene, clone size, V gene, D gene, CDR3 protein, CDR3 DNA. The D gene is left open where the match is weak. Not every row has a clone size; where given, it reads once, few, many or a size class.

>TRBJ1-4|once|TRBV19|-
CASSILGGSGSTNEKLFF
TGTGCCAGTAGTATCTTGGGGGGCTCAGGGTCAACTAATGAAAAACTGTTTTTT
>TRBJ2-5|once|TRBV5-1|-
CASSLGYRQYF
TGCGCCAGCAGCTTGGGGTACCGCCAGTACTTC
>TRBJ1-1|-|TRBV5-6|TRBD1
CASSLVGQPTEAFF
TGTGCCAGCAGCTTGGTGGGACAGCCCACTGAAGCTTTCTTT
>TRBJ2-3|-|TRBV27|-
CASRVTGTDTQYF
TGTGCCAGCAGGGTTACGGGCACAGATACGCAGTATTTT
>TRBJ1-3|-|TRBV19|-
CASDRGGNGNTIYF
TGTGCCAGCGATAGGGGAGGGAATGGAAACACCATATATTTT
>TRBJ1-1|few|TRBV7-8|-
CASSLFPGSTEAFF
TGTGCCAGCAGCTTATTTCCAGGGAGCACTGAAGCTTTCTTT
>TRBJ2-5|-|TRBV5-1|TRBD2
CASSGRSLAGRETQYF
TGCGCCAGCAGCGGCCGTTCACTAGCGGGGCGGGAGACCCAGTACTTC
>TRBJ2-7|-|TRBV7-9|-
CASSNPPPGESYEQYF
TGTGCCAGCAGCAACCCCCCCCCAGGGGAGAGCTACGAGCAGTACTTC
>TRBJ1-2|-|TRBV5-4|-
CASSHPGRIGSYTF
TGTGCCAGCAGCCATCCGGGGAGAATAGGGAGCTACACCTTC
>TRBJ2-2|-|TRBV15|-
CATSRDTDYTGELFF
TGTGCCACCAGCAGAGATACAGATTACACCGGGGAGCTGTTTTTT
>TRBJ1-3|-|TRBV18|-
CASSPPGQSGNTIYF
TGTGCCAGCTCACCACCGGGACAATCTGGAAACACCATATATTTT
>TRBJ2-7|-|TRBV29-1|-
CSAGQSYEQYF
TGCAGCGCCGGACAGAGTTACGAGCAGTACTTC
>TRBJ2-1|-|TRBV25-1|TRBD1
CASSEGTGSHNEQFF
TGTGCCAGCAGTGAAGGGACAGGGTCCCACAATGAGCAGTTCTTC
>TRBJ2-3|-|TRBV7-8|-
CASSLVGGSTDTQYF
TGTGCCAGCAGCTTAGTAGGCGGCAGCACAGATACGCAGTATTTT
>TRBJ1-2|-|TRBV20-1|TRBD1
CSASDVTGGQGADGYTF
TGCAGTGCTAGTGACGTTACGGGGGGACAGGGGGCCGATGGCTACACCTTC
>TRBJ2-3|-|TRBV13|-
CASSLGTARRTDTQYF
TGTGCCAGCAGCTTAGGAACAGCCCGCCGGACAGATACGCAGTATTTT
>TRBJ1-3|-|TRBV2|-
CASSGQIMSSGNTIYF
TGTGCCAGCAGCGGACAGATAATGAGCTCTGGAAACACCATATATTTT
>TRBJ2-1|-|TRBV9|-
CASSPSEWPEDNNEQFF
TGTGCCAGCAGCCCCTCCGAGTGGCCTGAGGACAACAATGAGCAGTTCTTC
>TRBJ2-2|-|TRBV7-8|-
CASSPWTNTGELFF
TGTGCCAGCAGCCCTTGGACTAACACCGGGGAGCTGTTTTTT
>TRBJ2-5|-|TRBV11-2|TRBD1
CASSLERTGWETQYF
TGTGCCAGCAGCTTAGAAAGGACAGGGTGGGAGACCCAGTACTTC
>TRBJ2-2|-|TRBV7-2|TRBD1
CASSWVTGLSTGELFF
TGTGCCAGCAGCTGGGTGACAGGGTTGAGCACCGGGGAGCTGTTTTTT
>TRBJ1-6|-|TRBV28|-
CAHGDPRSPLHF
TGTGCCCACGGGGACCCTCGTTCACCCCTCCACTTT
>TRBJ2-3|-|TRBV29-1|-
CSVVGATASTDTQYF
TGCAGCGTTGTTGGGGCAACCGCTAGCACAGATACGCAGTATTTT
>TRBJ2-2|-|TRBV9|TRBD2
CASSVSGAGTGELFF
TGTGCCAGCAGCGTCAGCGGGGCGGGCACCGGGGAGCTGTTTTTT
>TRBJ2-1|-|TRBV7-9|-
CASSRPGQSMFF
TGTGCCAGCAGTCGACCGGGCCAGAGCATGTTCTTC
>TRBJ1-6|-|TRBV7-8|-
CASSLGQYYNSPLHF
TGTGCCAGCAGCTTAGGACAGTACTATAATTCACCCCTCCACTTT
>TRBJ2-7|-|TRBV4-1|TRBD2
CASSRTGLAGSYEQYF
TGCGCCAGCAGCCGGACCGGACTAGCGGGTTCCTACGAGCAGTACTTC
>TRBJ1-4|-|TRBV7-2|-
CASSLTSMGVAAAEKLFF
TGTGCCAGCAGCTTAACCTCAATGGGGGTTGCTGCCGCTGAAAAACTGTTTTTT
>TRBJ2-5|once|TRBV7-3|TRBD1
CASSQEGTGKETQYF
TGTGCCAGCAGCCAAGAAGGGACAGGGAAAGAGACCCAGTACTTC
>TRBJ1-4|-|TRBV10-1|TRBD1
CASNFRYRGQGEKLFF
TGCGCCAGCAATTTCCGATACAGGGGGCAGGGTGAAAAACTGTTTTTT
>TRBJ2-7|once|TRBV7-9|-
CASSFRLSVDEQYF
TGTGCCAGCAGCTTTCGGCTCAGCGTCGACGAGCAGTACTTC
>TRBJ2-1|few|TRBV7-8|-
CPRGTSYNEQFF
TGTCCTCGCGGGACCTCCTACAATGAGCAGTTCTTC
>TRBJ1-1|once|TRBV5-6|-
CASSLRPTEAFF
TGTGCCAGCAGCTTGAGGCCTACTGAAGCTTTCTTT
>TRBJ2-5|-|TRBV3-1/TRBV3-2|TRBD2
CASSHASGGTSGGANQETQYF
TGTGCCAGCAGTCACGCGTCTGGAGGGACTAGCGGGGGGGCGAACCAAGAGACCCAGTACTTC
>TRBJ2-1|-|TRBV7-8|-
CASSAAGEQFF
TGTGCCAGCAGCGCCGCGGGAGAGCAGTTCTTC
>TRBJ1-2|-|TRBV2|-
CASSAKIGYGYTF
TGTGCCAGCAGTGCCAAGATTGGCTATGGCTACACCTTC
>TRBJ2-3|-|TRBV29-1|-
CSVRAGGSTDTQYF
TGCAGCGTTCGGGCTGGGGGGAGCACAGATACGCAGTATTTT
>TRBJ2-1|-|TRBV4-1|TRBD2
CASSQGLAGAVGNEQFF
TGCGCCAGCAGCCAGGGTCTAGCGGGGGCCGTGGGCAATGAGCAGTTCTTC
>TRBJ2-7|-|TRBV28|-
CASSPTPGRGSYEQYF
TGTGCCAGCAGCCCCACCCCGGGCCGGGGTTCCTACGAGCAGTACTTC
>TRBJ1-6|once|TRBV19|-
CASAEDSLNSPLHF
TGTGCCAGTGCTGAGGACAGTTTGAATTCACCCCTCCACTTT
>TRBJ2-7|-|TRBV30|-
CAWTERSSYEQYF
TGTGCCTGGACCGAGCGGAGCTCCTACGAGCAGTACTTC
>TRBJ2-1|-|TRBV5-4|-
CASSPGTGRKRYNEQFF
TGTGCCAGCAGCCCAGGAACCGGACGGAAGCGATACAATGAGCAGTTCTTC
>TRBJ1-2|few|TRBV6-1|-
CASSESVAGGYTF
TGTGCCAGCAGTGAAAGCGTTGCTGGAGGCTACACCTTC
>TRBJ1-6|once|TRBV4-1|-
CASSQVMTANNSPLHF
TGCGCCAGCAGCCAAGTGATGACGGCAAATAATTCACCCCTCCACTTT
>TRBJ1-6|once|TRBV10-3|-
CAISESTVVSPLHF
TGTGCCATCAGTGAGTCGACGGTGGTTTCACCCCTCCACTTT
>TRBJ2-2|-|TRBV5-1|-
CASSLARARAHANTGELFF
TGCGCCAGCAGCTTGGCCCGGGCCCGGGCCCACGCGAACACCGGGGAGCTGTTTTTT
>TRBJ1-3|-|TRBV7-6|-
CASSAYGTRIGNTIYF
TGTGCCAGCAGCGCGTATGGGACACGGATTGGAAACACCATATATTTT
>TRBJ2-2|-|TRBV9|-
CASSVGSRAGTGELFF
TGTGCCAGCAGCGTAGGATCCAGGGCGGGCACCGGGGAGCTGTTTTTT
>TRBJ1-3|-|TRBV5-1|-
CASSLGNIGQPGNTIYF
TGCGCCAGCAGCTTGGGGAACATAGGACAGCCTGGAAACACCATATATTTT
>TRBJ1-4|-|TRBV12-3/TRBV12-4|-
CASSFGRGGKLFF
TGTGCCAGCAGTTTTGGCAGGGGAGGAAAACTGTTTTTT
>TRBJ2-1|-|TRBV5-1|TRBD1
CASSPGQGSYNEQFF
TGCGCCAGCAGCCCGGGACAGGGCTCCTACAATGAGCAGTTCTTC
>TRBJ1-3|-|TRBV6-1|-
CASSEGRYTIYF
TGTGCCAGCAGTGAAGGTCGGTACACCATATATTTT
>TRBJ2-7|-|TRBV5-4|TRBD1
CASSSGGPGQGAYEQYF
TGTGCCAGCAGCTCGGGAGGACCGGGACAGGGCGCCTACGAGCAGTACTTC